This entry lists 26 T cell receptor beta chains sequenced from one sample in a study of tissue T cells after allogeneic stem cell transplantation. Profiled with immunoSEQ multiplex PCR; TCRdb holds only in-frame clones, not every one. This table has 48,000 or so clones, approximately 73% appearing once. What was sequenced was sorted cells pooled from one or two spleens. These receptors were collected from a pool of C57BL/6 mice in good health.

Concerning this clone: Gene names denote mouse genes. Coverage ceases 1 residue before the CDR3 finishes, and the germline J gene fills in the end. Distinct nucleotide sequences in the sample also encode this CDR3. The chain links TRBV16 to TRBJ1-3, with D tentatively TRBD1 (5 bases). This CDR3 spans 14 amino acids. Trimming took 1 base from V and 3 from J, leaving 7 bases between them. The germline CDR1 and CDR2 sequences are SGHSA and FRNQAP. CDR3: CASSLGGGGNTLYF. The CDR3 DNA, read in part, is TGTGCAAGCAGCTTAGGGGGCGGTGGAAATACGCTCTAT.

Notes on this clone: All gene names here are mouse names. Coverage ceases 1 residue before the CDR3 finishes, and the germline J gene fills in the end. The genes are TRBV13-1 and TRBJ1-3; TRBD1 might be the D (5 bases). Trimming cost V 0 bases and J 0 bases, with 7 bases left between them. There are 15 residues in the CDR3. Germline assignment: CDR1 NSHNY and CDR2 SYGAGN. Partial CDR3 DNA: TGTGCCAGCAGTGATGGGGGGGGTTCTGGAAATACGCTCTAT. Its protein product is CASSDGGGSGNTLY. The full-length CDR3 reads as CASSDGGGSGNTLYF.

To note about this clone: Mouse gene names and germline throughout. The observed sequence ends 1 residue before the CDR3 terminus, with the missing tail filled in from the germline J gene. V usage is TRBV5 and J usage is TRBJ2-7, with 11 positions matching TRBD2. V lost 3 bases and J lost 0; bases outside the gene matches: 7. The CDR3 is 17 amino acids. CDR1 and CDR2 (germline): LGHNA, YNLKQL (reference sequence). Incomplete CDR3 DNA: TGTGCCAGCAGCCAGTCTCGGGACTGGGGGAGCTCCTATGAACAGTAC. Residues: CASSQSRDWGSSYEQY. The entire CDR3 protein reads CASSQSRDWGSSYEQYF.

This clone has just a few counts. The listed genes are named as in mouse. The sequenced fragment ends 1 residue before the CDR3 boundary, so the rest is inferred from the germline J gene. J is TRBJ1-4 and V is TRBV13-2, with D tentatively TRBD1 (5 bases). This CDR3 is built from 14 residues. Trimming shortened V by 2 bases and J by 3 bases, and 8 bases separated the two germline ends. CDR1 is NNHNN, CDR2 SYGAGS, per germline (reference sequence). The CDR3 is CASGDPGTNERLFF. The CDR3 DNA, read in part, is TGTGCCAGCGGTGACCCAGGGACCAACGAAAGATTATTT.

Regarding this clone: Here the gene names and germline are mouse. The CDR3 goes on 1 residue after the read ends, and that part is filled in from the germline J gene. V and J are TRBV26 and TRBJ2-3; D unclear. Germline loops: CDR1 KGHPV, CDR2 FQNQEV (reference sequence). The germline V and J ends were trimmed by 3 bases and 0 bases, with 7 bases remaining between them. The CDR3 is 14 amino acids. The CDR3 DNA, read in part, is TGTGCCAGCAGTCTCGGGGTTAGTGCAGAAACGCTGTAT. Translation: CASSLGVSAETLY. The full CDR3 protein reads CASSLGVSAETLYF. Using reference TRBV26 and TRBJ2-3 for the parts outside the CDR3, the full variable domain is NSKVIQTPRYLVKGQGQKAKMRCIPEKGHPVVFWYQQNKNNEFKFLINFQNQEVLQQIDMTEKRFSAECPSNSPCSLEIQSSEAGDSALYLCASSLGVSAETLYFGSGTRLTVL.

Comments on this clone: Gene and germline names: mouse. The read terminates 1 residue before the CDR3 end, so the remaining end is supplied by the germline J gene. This chain joins TRBV13-2 and TRBJ1-3, with TRBD1 matching 9 bases. CDR3 length: 13 residues. The ends lost 9 bases at V and 2 bases at J; junction bases unmatched: 3. Germline V gives CDR1 NNHNN, CDR2 SYGAGS (reference sequence). The chain's CDR3 is CANRDRAGNTLYF. The part of the CDR3 DNA that was read is TGTGCCAACCGGGACAGGGCTGGAAATACGCTCTAT.

A note on this clone: Mouse gene names apply. The CDR3 is cut off 1 residue early in the read; its end comes from the germline J gene. J is TRBJ2-4 and V is TRBV3; no reliable D call. The CDR3 covers 14 residues. CDR1 and CDR2 from the germline V gene are SNHLY and FYNGKV (reference sequence). V lost 5 bases and J lost 0, with 9 bases in between. CDR3 bases read: TGTGCCAGCAGCACCACTTCTAGTCAAAACACCTTGTAC. Translating gives CASSTTSSQNTLY. The whole CDR3 protein is CASSTTSSQNTLYF.

This clone was picked up a small number of times. The genes are named according to mouse. The sequence runs out 1 residue before the end of the CDR3; the remainder is reconstructed from the germline J gene. The sample holds other DNA sequences that translate to the same CDR3. The chain links TRBV24 to TRBJ2-7; D is undetermined. V lost 3 bases and J lost 4, with 1 base in between. In germline, CDR1 is KGHTA, CDR2 FRNEEI. The CDR3 has 10 amino acids. The CDR3 DNA, read in part, is TGTGCCAGCAGTCTTTATGAACAGTAC. Protein sequence: CASSLYEQY. The CDR3 reads in full as CASSLYEQYF.

This clone was seen just once. All gene names here are mouse names. Incomplete CDR3 DNA: TGTGCCAGCAGGGACGGACAAACAAACTCCGACTACACC. Protein: CASRDGQTNSDYT. The whole CDR3 reads CASRDGQTNSDYTF. The chain uses TRBV13-1 and TRBJ1-2; tentatively, D is TRBD1 (5 bases). The missing CDR3 end, 1 residue past where the read stops, is filled in from the germline J gene. CDR1 is NSHNY, CDR2 SYGAGN, per germline. The CDR3 spans 14 residues. Trimming removed 5 bases from V and 0 bases from J, with 11 bases in between.

Details on this clone: The gene names given are mouse names. The read halts 1 residue ahead of the CDR3 end, with the missing end drawn from the germline J gene. The chain employs TRBV31 and TRBJ2-7; 8 positions match TRBD2. Germline V lookup: CDR1 GKSSPN, CDR2 SITVG. The trim removed 2 bases at V and 4 bases at J, leaving 4 bases unmatched. CDR3 length: 13 residues. The CDR3 bases that were read are TGTGCCTGGAGTGGGGGGGCGACTTATGAACAGTAC. Translating it yields CAWSGGATYEQY. The whole CDR3 reads CAWSGGATYEQYF. Full variable domain (missing parts from reference TRBV31 and TRBJ2-7): AQTIHQWPVAEIKAVGSPLSLGCTIKGKSSPNLYWYWQATGGTLQQLFYSITVGQVESVVQLNLSASRPKDDQFILSTEKLLLSHSGFYLCAWSGGATYEQYFGPGTRLTVL.

Notes on this clone: Each gene name is a mouse one. The CDR3 extends 1 residue past the end of the read, so its final part is completed from the germline J gene. This chain links TRBV13-2 with TRBJ1-1, with D possibly TRBD1 on 6 matching bases. CDR1 is NNHNN and CDR2 is SYGAGS in the germline V gene (reference sequence). Trimming stripped 1 base from V and 4 bases from J, with 17 bases between. The CDR3 spans 16 residues. This CDR3 reads CASGDPAGEGSTEVFF. Partial CDR3 DNA: TGTGCCAGCGGTGATCCCGCAGGGGAGGGGAGCACAGAAGTCTTC.

Of note for this clone: The gene names given are mouse names. The read terminates 1 residue before the CDR3 end, so the remaining end is supplied by the germline J gene. This sequence joins TRBV13-2 and TRBJ2-5; 8 positions match TRBD2. The germline CDR1 and CDR2 sequences are NNHNN and SYGAGS (reference sequence). V was clipped by 6 bases and J by 3 bases; unmatched bases: 6. The CDR3 runs to 14 residues. This CDR3 is CASDGGARQDTQYF. The CDR3 bases that were read are TGTGCCAGCGACGGGGGGGCGAGGCAAGACACCCAGTAC.

This clone has just one count. Gene names refer to mouse genes. The read ends 1 residue shy of where the CDR3 ends; the end is completed using the germline J gene. The rearrangement uses TRBV19 and TRBJ2-5, with 8 bases aligning to TRBD2. CDR3 length: 14 amino acids. Germline values: CDR1 FNHDT, CDR2 SITEND (reference sequence). Germline trimming cut 2 bases from V and 4 bases from J; bases unmatched to any gene: 3. CDR3 DNA (partial): TGTGCCAGCAGTATGGGGGGGGCGAAAGACACCCAGTAC. Protein product: CASSMGGAKDTQY. The complete CDR3 sequence is CASSMGGAKDTQYF.

Concerning this clone itself: The gene symbols are mouse symbols. Coverage ceases 1 residue before the CDR3 finishes, and the germline J gene fills in the end. The chain combines TRBV13-1 with TRBJ2-3; the match to TRBD2 covers 7 bases. This CDR3 is built from 14 residues. V lost 5 bases and J lost 0; bases outside the gene matches: 3. CDR1 and CDR2 from the germline V gene are NSHNY and SYGAGN. The sequenced part of the CDR3 DNA is TGTGCCAGCAGCCACTGGGGAAGTGCAGAAACGCTGTAT. Translation: CASSHWGSAETLY. The CDR3 in its entirety is CASSHWGSAETLYF.

In regard to this clone: The gene symbols are mouse symbols. The sequenced CDR3 bases are TGTGCCAGCAGTGGCCCCATCGACAGTTCCTATAATTCGCCCCTCTAC. This sequence encodes CASSGPIDSSYNSPLY. The whole CDR3 is CASSGPIDSSYNSPLYF. The rearrangement joins TRBV13-3 to TRBJ1-6, with D maybe TRBD1 (5 bases). The read ends 1 residue shy of where the CDR3 ends; the end is completed using the germline J gene. TRBJ1-6 is filed as an ORF, its function uncertain. This CDR3 contains 17 residues. Looked up from germline, CDR1 is NNHDY and CDR2 is SYVADS. The germline V and J ends were trimmed by 3 bases and 0 bases, with 13 bases remaining between them.

Concerning this clone itself: Gene names and germline match the mouse. Read sequence stops 1 residue before the CDR3 end, and the germline J gene provides the missing end. The chain has TRBV19 and TRBJ1-1, with D possibly matching TRBD1 (6 bases). Germline V CDR1 and CDR2: FNHDT, SITEND (reference sequence). The CDR3 runs to 14 residues. Between the trimmed V and J ends, which lost 0 bases and 1 base, there was a span of 7 bases. The sequenced part of the CDR3 DNA is TGTGCCAGCAGTATAGAGGGGGGGAACACAGAAGTCTTC. It specifies CASSIEGGNTEVF. The whole CDR3 protein reads CASSIEGGNTEVFF.

This clone was recorded only once. The gene names here belong to mouse. The CDR3 protein is CASSKGNSYNSPLYF. The CDR3 DNA, read in part, is TGTGCCAGCAGTAAGGGCAATTCCTATAATTCGCCCCTCTAC. The chain couples TRBV19 to TRBJ1-6, with D unresolved. Read coverage stops 1 residue before the CDR3 terminus; the germline J gene supplies the remainder. TRBJ1-6 is annotated as an ORF whose role is uncertain. CDR3 length: 15 amino acids. The germline V gene has CDR1 FNHDT and CDR2 SITEND (reference sequence). V was pared by 3 bases and J by 0 bases, with 7 bases between.

This clone was recorded only once. Gene names refer to mouse genes. The read comes to an end 1 residue before the CDR3 does, leaving the germline J gene to fill in the end. The chain couples TRBV31 to TRBJ2-3; TRBD2 aligns across 10 bases. The CDR3 has 16 amino acids. V shed 3 bases, J shed 0 bases, and the junction held 6 bases outside the gene matches. CDR1 and CDR2 from the germline V gene are GKSSPN and SITVG. Here the CDR3 reads CAWSPRLGGSAETLYF. The CDR3 DNA, read in part, is TGTGCCTGGAGCCCTCGACTGGGGGGTAGTGCAGAAACGCTGTAT.

Comments on this clone: Here the gene names and germline are mouse. The missing CDR3 end, 1 residue past where the read stops, is filled in from the germline J gene. The rearrangement joins TRBV5 to TRBJ1-1; 7 nucleotides agree with TRBD1. Germline CDR1 reads LGHNA; CDR2 reads YNLKQL (reference sequence). The CDR3 totals 15 residues. V trimming: 4 bases; J trimming: 1 base; junction bases outside the gene matches: 6. CDR3 loop: CASSLRGVGNTEVFF. CDR3 DNA, as far as it was read: TGTGCCAGCAGCCTCAGGGGGGTGGGAAACACAGAAGTCTTC.

The table lists this clone with a few counts. Here the gene names and germline are mouse. The CDR3 end falls 1 residue outside the read, so it is completed with the germline J gene. The rearrangement uses TRBV13-3 and TRBJ1-5, with D maybe TRBD1 (5 bases). Per the germline V gene, CDR1 is NNHDY and CDR2 is SYVADS. The CDR3 has 13 amino acids. V was clipped by 8 bases and J by 4 bases, with 13 bases between them. CDR3 protein: CASRREGNQAPLF. The CDR3 DNA, read in part, is TGTGCCAGTCGGCGGGAGGGGAACCAGGCTCCGCTT.

In the case of this clone: Germline and genes here are mouse. The CDR3 is CASSPGSQNTLYF. CDR3 DNA, as far as it was read: TGTGCCAGCAGTCCAGGTAGTCAAAACACCTTGTAC. J is TRBJ2-4 and V is TRBV15; D gene unclear. The read falls 1 residue short of the CDR3 end, and the missing part is taken from the germline J gene. This CDR3 is built from 13 residues. V dropped 5 bases and J dropped 0 bases, with 6 bases sitting between them. The germline gives CDR1 SGHND, CDR2 FRSKSL.

On this clone: The genes and germline here are from mouse. The CDR3 end falls 1 residue outside the read, so it is completed with the germline J gene. The genes are TRBV16 and TRBJ1-4, with TRBD1 identical over 9 bases. Germline V CDR1 and CDR2: SGHSA, FRNQAP. The CDR3 length is 15 residues. J gave up 7 bases and V 5 bases, and 8 bases lay outside the gene matches. The sequenced part of the CDR3 DNA is TGTGCAAGCAGCCAGGGGGGACAGGGCGGCGAAAGATTATTT. It specifies CASSQGGQGGERLF. In full, the CDR3 is CASSQGGQGGERLFF.

Notes on this clone: Gene names denote mouse genes. The DNA ends 1 residue before the CDR3 does, and the rest of the CDR3 is filled in from the germline J gene. This chain links TRBV5 with TRBJ1-1; D ambiguous. Germline-derived CDR1 and CDR2 are LGHNA and YNLKQL (reference sequence). This CDR3 is built from 11 residues. V dropped 4 bases and J dropped 3 bases, with 3 bases sitting between them. The CDR3 here is CASSLHTEVFF. CDR3 bases read: TGTGCCAGCAGCCTTCACACAGAAGTCTTC.

A few counts support this clone. The germline and genes are mouse ones. Sequencing ends 1 residue short of the CDR3 end; the germline J gene provides the rest. The chain couples TRBV16 to TRBJ1-3; D is unresolved. Germline V CDR1 and CDR2: SGHSA, FRNQAP. This CDR3 comprises 12 residues. V lost 6 bases and J lost 4, with 7 bases in between. The CDR3 spells CASSHQGNTLYF. CDR3 DNA (partial): TGTGCAAGCAGTCATCAGGGAAATACGCTCTAT.

This clone was observed a few times. These gene names are mouse names. The read falls 1 residue short of the CDR3 end, and the missing part is taken from the germline J gene. This chain links TRBV31 with TRBJ2-7, with TRBD2 as a possible D gene (6 bases). Trimming took off 2 bases at V and 2 bases at J, with 10 bases between the two ends. The germline V gene encodes CDR1 GKSSPN and CDR2 SITVG. The CDR3 extends over 13 amino acids. The CDR3 here is CAWSSRLAYEQYF. Incomplete CDR3 DNA: TGTGCCTGGAGTTCCCGACTGGCCTATGAACAGTAC.

Points on this clone: The genes are named according to mouse. The read finishes 1 residue shy of the CDR3 end, and the germline J gene is used to complete it. The genes are TRBV3 and TRBJ1-1; D may be TRBD1 (5 bases). This CDR3 comprises 13 residues. V was cut by 4 bases and J by 0 bases, with 6 bases left in between. In germline, CDR1 is SNHLY, CDR2 FYNGKV (reference sequence). This chain's CDR3 is CASSWTTNTEVFF. Partial CDR3 DNA: TGTGCCAGCAGCTGGACAACAAACACAGAAGTCTTC.